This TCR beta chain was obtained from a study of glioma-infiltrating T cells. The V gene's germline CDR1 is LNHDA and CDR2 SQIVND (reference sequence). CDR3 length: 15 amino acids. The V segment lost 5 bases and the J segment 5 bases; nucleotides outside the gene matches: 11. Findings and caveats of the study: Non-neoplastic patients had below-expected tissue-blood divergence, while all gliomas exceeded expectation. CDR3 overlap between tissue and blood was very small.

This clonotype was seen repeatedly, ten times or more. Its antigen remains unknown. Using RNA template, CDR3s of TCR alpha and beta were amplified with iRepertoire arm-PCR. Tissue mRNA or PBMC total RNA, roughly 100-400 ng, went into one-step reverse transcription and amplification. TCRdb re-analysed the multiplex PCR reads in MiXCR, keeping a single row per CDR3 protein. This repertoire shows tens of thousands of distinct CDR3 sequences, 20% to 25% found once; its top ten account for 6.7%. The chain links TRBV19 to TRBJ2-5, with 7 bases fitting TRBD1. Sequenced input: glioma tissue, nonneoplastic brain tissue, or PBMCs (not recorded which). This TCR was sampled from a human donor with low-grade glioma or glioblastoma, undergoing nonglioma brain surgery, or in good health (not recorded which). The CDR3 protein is CASSRTGAPEETQYF. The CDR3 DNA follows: TGTGCCAGTAGTCGAACAGGGGCCCCTGAGGAGACCCAGTACTTC.